This T cell receptor beta chain was sequenced in a study of T cell responses to AZD1222 COVID-19 vaccine. Libraries were prepared by immunoSEQ multiplex PCR; TCRdb keeps only in-frame clonotypes and omits some of them. The sample shows approximately 150,000 clones, roughly 92% of them seen only once. Germline CDR1 is MNHEY and CDR2 is SVGAGI. CDR3 length: 16 residues. V was clipped by 2 bases and J by 6 bases; unmatched bases: 12. The receptor comes from an adult in good health. The V gene is TRBV6-5, the J gene TRBJ2-7; 8 bases agree with TRBD1. The sequencing used peripheral blood, collected on day 0 of AZD1222 vaccination. CDR3 coding DNA: TGTGCCAGCAGTTACCGACAGGGGATGCCGCTGGGCGAGCAGTACTTC. Encoded protein: CASSYRQGMPLGEQYF.